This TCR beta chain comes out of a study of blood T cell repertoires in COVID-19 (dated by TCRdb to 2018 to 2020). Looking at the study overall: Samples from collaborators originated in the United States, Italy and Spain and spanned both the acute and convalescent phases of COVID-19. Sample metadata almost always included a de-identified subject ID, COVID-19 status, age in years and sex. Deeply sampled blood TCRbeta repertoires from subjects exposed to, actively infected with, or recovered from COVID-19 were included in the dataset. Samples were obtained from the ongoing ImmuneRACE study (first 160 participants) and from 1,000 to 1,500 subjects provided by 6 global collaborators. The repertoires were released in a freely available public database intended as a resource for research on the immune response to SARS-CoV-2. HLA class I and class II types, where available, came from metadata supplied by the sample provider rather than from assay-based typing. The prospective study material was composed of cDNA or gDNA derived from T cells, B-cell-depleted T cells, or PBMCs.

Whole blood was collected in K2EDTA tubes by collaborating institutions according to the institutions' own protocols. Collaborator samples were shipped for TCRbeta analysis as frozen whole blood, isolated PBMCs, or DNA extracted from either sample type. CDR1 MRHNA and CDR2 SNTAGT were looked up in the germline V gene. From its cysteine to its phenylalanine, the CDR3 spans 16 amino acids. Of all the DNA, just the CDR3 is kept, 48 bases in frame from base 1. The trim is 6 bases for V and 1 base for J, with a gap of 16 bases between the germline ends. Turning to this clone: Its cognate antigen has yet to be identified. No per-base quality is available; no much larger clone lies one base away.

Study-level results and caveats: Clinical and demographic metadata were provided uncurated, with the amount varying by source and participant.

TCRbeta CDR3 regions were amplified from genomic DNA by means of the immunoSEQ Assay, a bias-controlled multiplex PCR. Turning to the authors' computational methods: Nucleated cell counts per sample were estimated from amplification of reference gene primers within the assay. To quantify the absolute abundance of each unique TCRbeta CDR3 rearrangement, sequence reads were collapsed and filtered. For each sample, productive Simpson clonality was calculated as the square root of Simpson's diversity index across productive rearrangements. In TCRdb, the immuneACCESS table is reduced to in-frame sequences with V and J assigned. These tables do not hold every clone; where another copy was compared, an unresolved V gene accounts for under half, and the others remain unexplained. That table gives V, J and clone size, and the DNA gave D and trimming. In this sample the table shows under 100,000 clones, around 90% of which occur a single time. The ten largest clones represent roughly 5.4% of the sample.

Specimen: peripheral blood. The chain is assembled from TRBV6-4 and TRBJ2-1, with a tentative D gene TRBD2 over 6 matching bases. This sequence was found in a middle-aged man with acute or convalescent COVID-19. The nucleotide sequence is TGTGCCAGCAGCGCCACCAACCGGGGGTCCTACAATGAGCAGTTCTTC. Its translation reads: CASSATNRGSYNEQFF.